This TCR beta chain was recovered during a study of T cell changes during pregnancy in multiple sclerosis. Produced via immunoSEQ multiplex PCR; TCRdb's table is partial and in-frame only. The sample holds 90,000 to 130,000 clones; 90% to 95% are singletons and the top ten take 1.5%. The V end lost 10 bases, the J end lost 3 bases, and 15 bases lay between the germline ends. This CDR3 has 13 residues. The germline V gene encodes CDR1 LNHDA and CDR2 SQIVND (reference sequence). This clone was recorded a few times. This receptor was identified in a female donor with multiple sclerosis, enrolled in a pregnancy study. The J gene is TRBJ1-2, the V gene TRBV19; D is ambiguous. The sequences come from peripheral blood, collected in the third trimester of pregnancy. CDR3 amino acids: CATPGSVDYGYTF. The DNA for the CDR3 is TGTGCCACTCCCGGGTCGGTGGACTATGGCTACACCTTC. Based on the CDR3 plus reference TRBV19 and TRBJ1-2, the full variable domain is DGGITQSPKYLFRKEGQNVTLSCEQNLNHDAMYWYRQDPGQGLRLIYYSQIVNDFQKGDIAEGYSVSREKKESFPLTVTSAQKNPTAFYLCATPGSVDYGYTFGSGTRLTVV.